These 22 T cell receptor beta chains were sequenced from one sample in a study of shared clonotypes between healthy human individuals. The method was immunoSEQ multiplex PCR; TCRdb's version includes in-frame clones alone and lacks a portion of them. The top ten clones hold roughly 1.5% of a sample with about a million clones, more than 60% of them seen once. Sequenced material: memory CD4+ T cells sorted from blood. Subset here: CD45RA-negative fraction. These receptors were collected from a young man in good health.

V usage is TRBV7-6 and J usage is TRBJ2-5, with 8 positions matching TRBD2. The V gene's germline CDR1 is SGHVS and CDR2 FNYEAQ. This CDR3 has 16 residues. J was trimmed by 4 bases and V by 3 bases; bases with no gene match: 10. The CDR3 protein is CASSLPSSGSRETQYF. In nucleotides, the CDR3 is TGTGCCAGCAGCTTGCCGTCGAGCGGGAGTAGAGAGACCCAGTACTTC.

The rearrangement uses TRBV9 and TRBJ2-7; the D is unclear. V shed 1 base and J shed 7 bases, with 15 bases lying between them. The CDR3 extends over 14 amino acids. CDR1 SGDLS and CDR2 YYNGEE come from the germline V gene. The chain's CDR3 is CASSVTAAQEEQYF. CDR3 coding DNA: TGTGCCAGCAGCGTAACCGCAGCCCAGGAGGAGCAGTACTTC.

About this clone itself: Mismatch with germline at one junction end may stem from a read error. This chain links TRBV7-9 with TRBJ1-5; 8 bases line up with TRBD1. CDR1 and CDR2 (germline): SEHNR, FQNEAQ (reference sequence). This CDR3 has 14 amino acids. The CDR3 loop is CASSPDRGNQPQHF. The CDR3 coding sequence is TGTGCCAGCAGCCCCGACAGGGGCAACCAGCCCCAGCATTTT.

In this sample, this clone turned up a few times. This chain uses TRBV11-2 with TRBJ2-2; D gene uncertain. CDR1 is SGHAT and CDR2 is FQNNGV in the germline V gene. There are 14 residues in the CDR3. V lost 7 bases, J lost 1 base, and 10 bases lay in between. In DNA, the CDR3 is TGTGCCAGCATGAGGCCCCAGAACACCGGGGAGCTGTTTTTT. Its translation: CASMRPQNTGELFF.

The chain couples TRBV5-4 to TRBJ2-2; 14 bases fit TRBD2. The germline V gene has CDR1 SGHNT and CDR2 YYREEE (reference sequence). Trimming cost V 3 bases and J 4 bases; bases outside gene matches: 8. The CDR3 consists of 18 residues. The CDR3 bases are TGTGCCAGCAGCTCATCCGGGACTAGCGGGAGATTCACCGGGGAGCTGTTTTTT. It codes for CASSSSGTSGRFTGELFF.

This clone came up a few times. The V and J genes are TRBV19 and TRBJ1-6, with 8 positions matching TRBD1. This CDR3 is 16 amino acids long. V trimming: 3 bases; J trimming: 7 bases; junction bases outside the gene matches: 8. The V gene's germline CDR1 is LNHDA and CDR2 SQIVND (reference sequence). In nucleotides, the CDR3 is TGTGCCAGTAGTATGGCTTGGACAGGGAGCAATTCACCCCTCCACTTT. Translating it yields CASSMAWTGSNSPLHF.

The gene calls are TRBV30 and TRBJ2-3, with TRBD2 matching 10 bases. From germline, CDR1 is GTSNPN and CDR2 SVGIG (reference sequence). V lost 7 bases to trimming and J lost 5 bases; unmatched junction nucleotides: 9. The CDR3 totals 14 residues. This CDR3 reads CAFEGASGRDTQYF. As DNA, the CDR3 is TGTGCCTTCGAGGGGGCTAGCGGGAGAGATACGCAGTATTTT.

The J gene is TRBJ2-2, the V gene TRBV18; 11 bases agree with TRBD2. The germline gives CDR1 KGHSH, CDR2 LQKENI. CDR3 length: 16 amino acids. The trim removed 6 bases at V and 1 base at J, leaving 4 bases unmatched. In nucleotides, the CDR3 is TGTGCCAGCTCCCCTGGACTAGCGGGGAACACCGGGGAGCTGTTTTTT. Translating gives CASSPGLAGNTGELFF.

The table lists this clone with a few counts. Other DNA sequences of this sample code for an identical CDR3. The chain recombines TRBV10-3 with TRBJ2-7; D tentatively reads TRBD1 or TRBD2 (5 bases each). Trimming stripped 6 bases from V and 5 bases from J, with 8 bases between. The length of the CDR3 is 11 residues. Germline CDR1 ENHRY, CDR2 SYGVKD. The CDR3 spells CAIRLGDEQYF. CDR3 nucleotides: TGTGCCATCAGGTTGGGGGACGAGCAGTACTTC.

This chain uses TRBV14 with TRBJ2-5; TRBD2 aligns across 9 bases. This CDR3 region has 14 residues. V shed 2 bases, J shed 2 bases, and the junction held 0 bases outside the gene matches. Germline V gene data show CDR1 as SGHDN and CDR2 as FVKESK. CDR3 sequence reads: CASSQLAGQETQYF. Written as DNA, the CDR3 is TGTGCCAGCAGCCAACTAGCGGGACAAGAGACCCAGTACTTC.

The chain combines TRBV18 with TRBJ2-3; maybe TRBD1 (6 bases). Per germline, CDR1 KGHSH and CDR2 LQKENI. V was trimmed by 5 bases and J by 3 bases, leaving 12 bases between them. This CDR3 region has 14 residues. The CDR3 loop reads CASSEQGSTDTQYF. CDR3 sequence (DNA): TGTGCCAGCTCAGAACAGGGAAGTACAGATACGCAGTATTTT.

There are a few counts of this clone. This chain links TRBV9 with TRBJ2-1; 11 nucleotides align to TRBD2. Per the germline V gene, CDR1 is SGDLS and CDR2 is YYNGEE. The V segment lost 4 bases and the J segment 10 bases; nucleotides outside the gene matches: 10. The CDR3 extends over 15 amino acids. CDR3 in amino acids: CASSISGGAAGEQFF. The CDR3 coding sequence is TGTGCCAGCAGCATTAGCGGGGGGGCCGCGGGAGAGCAGTTCTTC.

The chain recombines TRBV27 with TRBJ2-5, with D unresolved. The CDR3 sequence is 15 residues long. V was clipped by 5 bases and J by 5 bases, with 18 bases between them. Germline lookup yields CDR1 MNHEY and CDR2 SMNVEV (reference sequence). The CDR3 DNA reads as TGTGCCAGCAGTCCCTTGGGCCTAGTTGGGGAGACCCAGTACTTC. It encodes CASSPLGLVGETQYF.

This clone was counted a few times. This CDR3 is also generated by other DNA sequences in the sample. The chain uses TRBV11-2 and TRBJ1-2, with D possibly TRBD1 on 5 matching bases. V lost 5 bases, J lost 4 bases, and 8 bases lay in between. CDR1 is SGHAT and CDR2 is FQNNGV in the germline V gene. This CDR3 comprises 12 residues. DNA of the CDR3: TGTGCCAGCAGCGCTCAGGGCTATGGCTACACCTTC. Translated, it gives CASSAQGYGYTF.

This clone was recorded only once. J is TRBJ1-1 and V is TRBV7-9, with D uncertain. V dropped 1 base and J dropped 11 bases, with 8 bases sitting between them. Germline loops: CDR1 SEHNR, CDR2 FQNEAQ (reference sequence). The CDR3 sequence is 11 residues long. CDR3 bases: TGTGCCAGCAGCTTAGGAATTGGGGCTTTCTTT. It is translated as CASSLGIGAFF.

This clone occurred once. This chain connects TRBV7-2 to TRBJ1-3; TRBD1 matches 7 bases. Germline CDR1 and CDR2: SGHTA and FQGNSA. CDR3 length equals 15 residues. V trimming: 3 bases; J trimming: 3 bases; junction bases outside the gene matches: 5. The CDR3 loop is CASSFDRERGNTIYF. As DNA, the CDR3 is TGTGCCAGCAGCTTCGACAGGGAACGTGGAAACACCATATATTTT.

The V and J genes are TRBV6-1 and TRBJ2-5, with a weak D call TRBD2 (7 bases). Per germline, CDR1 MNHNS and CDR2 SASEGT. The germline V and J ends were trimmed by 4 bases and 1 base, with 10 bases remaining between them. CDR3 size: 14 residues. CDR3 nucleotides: TGTGCCAGCAGTGGGGAGGGGGGCCAAGAGACCCAGTACTTC. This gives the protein CASSGEGGQETQYF.

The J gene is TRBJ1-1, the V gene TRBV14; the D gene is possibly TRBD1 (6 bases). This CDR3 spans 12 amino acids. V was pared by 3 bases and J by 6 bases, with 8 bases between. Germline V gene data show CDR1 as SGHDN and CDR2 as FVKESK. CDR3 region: CASSQAGAEAFF. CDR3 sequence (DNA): TGTGCCAGCAGCCAGGCAGGGGCTGAAGCTTTCTTT.

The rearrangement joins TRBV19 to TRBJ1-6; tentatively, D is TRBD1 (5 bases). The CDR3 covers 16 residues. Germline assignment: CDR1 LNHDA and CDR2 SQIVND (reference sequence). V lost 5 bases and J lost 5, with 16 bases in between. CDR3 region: CASSLSWDPNNSPLHF. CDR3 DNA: TGTGCCAGTAGTCTCTCTTGGGACCCAAATAATTCACCCCTCCACTTT.

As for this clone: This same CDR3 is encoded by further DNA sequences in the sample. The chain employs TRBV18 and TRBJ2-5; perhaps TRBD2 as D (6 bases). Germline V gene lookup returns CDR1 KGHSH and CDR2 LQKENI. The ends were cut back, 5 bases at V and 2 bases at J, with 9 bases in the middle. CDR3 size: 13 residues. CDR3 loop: CASSSGLQETQYF. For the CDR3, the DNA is TGTGCCAGCTCATCGGGACTGCAAGAGACCCAGTACTTC.

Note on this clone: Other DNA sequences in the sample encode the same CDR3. CDR3 sequence: CASSLDADTQYF. CDR3 DNA: TGTGCCAGCAGCTTGGACGCAGATACGCAGTATTTT. The chain combines TRBV5-4 with TRBJ2-3; the D is unclear. V dropped 0 bases and J dropped 4 bases, with 3 bases sitting between them. In germline, CDR1 is SGHNT, CDR2 YYREEE (reference sequence). This CDR3 spans 12 amino acids.

The CDR3 spells CASSPMYSNQPQHF. CDR3 nucleotides: TGCGCCAGCAGCCCTATGTATAGCAATCAGCCCCAGCATTTT. The chain combines TRBV10-2 with TRBJ1-5; D is uncertain. This CDR3 is 14 amino acids long. Germline V gene data show CDR1 as WSHSY and CDR2 as SAAADI. With 6 bases removed from V and 0 bases from J, the gap between germline ends came to 9 bases.